This is a list of T cell receptor beta chains from one sample in a study of T cell repertoires in cytomegalovirus infection. Their cognate antigens are unknown. Each CDR3 protein is one row after TCRdb ran MiXCR on the reads. The sample records fewer than 950,000 distinct CDR3 sequences, less than 35% being singletons. The sample in question was cultured CD8+ T cells from PBMCs, obtained from culture after CMV antigen stimulation. Source of these receptors: a human donor in good health (CMV status not recorded). Some clones in this sample may be carry-over from other donors' samples. Each CDR3 is given with its conserved first and last residue. Each record gives: CDR3 length, D gene, J gene, V gene, clone size, CDR3 protein, CDR3 DNA. The D gene is left open where the match is weak. A row's size may be missing; if present it is once, few, many or a size class.

length: 11
D: NA
J: TRBJ2-1
V: TRBV5-4
size: few
CDR3: CASSVDYEQFF
DNA: TGTGCCAGCAGCGTGGATTATGAGCAGTTCTTC

length: 15
D: NA
J: TRBJ2-1
V: TRBV7-9
size: NA
CDR3: CASSSTALNYNEQFF
DNA: TGTGCCAGCAGCTCGACAGCACTGAACTACAATGAGCAGTTCTTC

length: 15
D: NA
J: TRBJ2-1
V: TRBV9
size: few
CDR3: CASSVDGPVSDEQFF
DNA: TGTGCCAGCAGCGTAGATGGACCGGTGAGTGATGAGCAGTTCTTC

length: 14
D: NA
J: TRBJ2-2
V: TRBV12-3/TRBV12-4
size: NA
CDR3: CASSLRGSPGELFF
DNA: TGTGCCAGCAGTTTAAGAGGGTCCCCCGGGGAGCTGTTTTTT

length: 16
D: NA
J: TRBJ2-7
V: TRBV10-3
size: NA
CDR3: CAISENKDTPGDEQYF
DNA: TGTGCCATCAGTGAAAATAAGGACACCCCGGGCGACGAGCAGTACTTC

length: 15
D: NA
J: TRBJ2-5
V: TRBV7-8
size: many
CDR3: CASSFGGPRQETQYF
DNA: TGTGCCAGCAGCTTCGGAGGACCGAGACAAGAGACCCAGTACTTC

length: 14
D: NA
J: TRBJ1-1
V: TRBV7-8
size: many
CDR3: CASSKARGGTEAFF
DNA: TGTGCCAGCAGCAAGGCGAGGGGGGGTACTGAAGCTTTCTTT

length: 16
D: NA
J: TRBJ1-4
V: TRBV14
size: NA
CDR3: CASSQDLLRPGEKLFF
DNA: TGTGCCAGCAGCCAAGACCTCCTCAGGCCAGGCGAAAAACTGTTTTTT

length: 13
D: NA
J: TRBJ1-1
V: TRBV9
size: few
CDR3: CASSEVDGTEAFF
DNA: TGTGCCAGCAGCGAGGTTGATGGGACTGAAGCTTTCTTT

length: 15
D: NA
J: TRBJ2-7
V: TRBV4-1
size: NA
CDR3: CASSPLERILYEQYF
DNA: TGCGCCAGCAGCCCCCTTGAGCGGATACTATACGAGCAGTACTTC

length: 18
D: NA
J: TRBJ1-6
V: TRBV20-1
size: few
CDR3: CSARDWAAESSYNSPLHF
DNA: TGCAGTGCTAGAGATTGGGCGGCAGAGAGCTCCTATAATTCACCCCTCCACTTT

length: 13
D: NA
J: TRBJ1-4
V: TRBV24-1
size: NA
CDR3: CATSDWGNEKLFF
DNA: TGTGCCACCAGTGATTGGGGGAATGAAAAACTGTTTTTT

length: 13
D: TRBD1
J: TRBJ2-1
V: TRBV7-7
size: NA
CDR3: CASSRDRDAEQFF
DNA: TGTGCTAGCAGCCGGGACAGGGACGCTGAGCAGTTCTTC

length: 18
D: NA
J: TRBJ2-3
V: TRBV4-1
size: NA
CDR3: CASSHQGTWGGYTDTQYF
DNA: TGCGCCAGCAGCCATCAGGGGACATGGGGGGGGTACACAGATACGCAGTATTTT

length: 14
D: TRBD1
J: TRBJ1-5
V: TRBV7-6
size: NA
CDR3: CASSLWDRNQPQHF
DNA: TGTGCCAGCAGCTTGTGGGACAGAAATCAGCCCCAGCATTTT

length: 12
D: NA
J: TRBJ1-4
V: TRBV3-1
size: NA
CDR3: CASSEANEKLFF
DNA: TGTGCCAGCAGCGAGGCTAATGAAAAACTGTTTTTT

length: 14
D: NA
J: TRBJ1-1
V: TRBV5-6
size: NA
CDR3: CASIKLYGDGEAFF
DNA: TGTGCCAGCATAAAACTTTACGGGGACGGAGAAGCTTTCTTT

length: 14
D: NA
J: TRBJ1-5
V: TRBV20-1
size: NA
CDR3: CSARHWGSNQPQHF
DNA: TGCAGTGCCAGACACTGGGGGAGTAATCAGCCCCAGCATTTT

length: 15
D: TRBD1
J: TRBJ1-3
V: TRBV6-6
size: NA
CDR3: CASSAGTVGVDTIYF
DNA: TGTGCCAGCAGTGCCGGGACAGTTGGAGTGGACACCATATATTTT

length: 14
D: TRBD1
J: TRBJ1-6
V: TRBV7-9
size: many
CDR3: CASSPTGEDSPLHF
DNA: TGTGCCAGCAGCCCAACAGGGGAAGATTCACCCCTCCACTTT

length: 17
D: TRBD1
J: TRBJ1-5
V: TRBV20-1
size: NA
CDR3: CSATNRDRFSEDQPQHF
DNA: TGCAGTGCTACAAACCGGGACAGATTTTCGGAGGATCAGCCCCAGCATTTT

length: 17
D: NA
J: TRBJ2-5
V: TRBV4-1
size: NA
CDR3: CASSQDPAGSIQETQYF
DNA: TGCGCCAGCAGCCAAGATCCGGCAGGGAGTATCCAAGAGACCCAGTACTTC

length: 15
D: TRBD1
J: TRBJ1-1
V: TRBV7-6
size: NA
CDR3: CASSPTGNGNTEAFF
DNA: TGTGCCAGCAGCCCGACAGGGAACGGCAACACTGAAGCTTTCTTT

length: 14
D: NA
J: TRBJ2-1
V: TRBV7-6
size: few
CDR3: CASSSKGGFYEQFF
DNA: TGTGCCAGCAGCTCTAAGGGGGGCTTTTATGAGCAGTTCTTC

length: 15
D: NA
J: TRBJ2-1
V: TRBV7-6
size: NA
CDR3: CASTAAEASYNEQFF
DNA: TGTGCCAGCACCGCTGCGGAGGCTTCCTACAATGAGCAGTTCTTC

length: 14
D: NA
J: TRBJ2-5
V: TRBV4-1
size: NA
CDR3: CASSQDGRVETQYF
DNA: TGCGCCAGCAGCCAAGATGGCAGGGTGGAGACCCAGTACTTC

length: 17
D: NA
J: TRBJ2-3
V: TRBV12-5
size: NA
CDR3: CASGLPGLVVGTDTQYF
DNA: TGTGCTAGTGGTCTTCCGGGGCTAGTGGTGGGCACAGATACGCAGTATTTT

length: 18
D: NA
J: TRBJ2-5
V: TRBV4-2
size: NA
CDR3: CASSQDTGGVREIFTQYF
DNA: TGTGCCAGCAGCCAAGATACAGGAGGTGTCAGGGAAATTTTTACCCAGTACTTC

length: 15
D: TRBD1
J: TRBJ2-5
V: TRBV11-2
size: few
CDR3: CASSIGQGAIETQYF
DNA: TGTGCCAGCAGCATCGGACAGGGGGCAATAGAGACCCAGTACTTC

length: 14
D: NA
J: TRBJ2-1
V: TRBV5-5
size: NA
CDR3: CASSLVWGYNEQFF
DNA: TGTGCCAGCAGCTTGGTGTGGGGGTACAATGAGCAGTTCTTC

length: 12
D: NA
J: TRBJ1-1
V: TRBV7-9
size: few
CDR3: CASSYDSREAFF
DNA: TGTGCCAGCAGCTACGACTCCAGGGAAGCTTTCTTT

length: 13
D: NA
J: TRBJ1-4
V: TRBV19
size: few
CDR3: CASQAGTYEKLFF
DNA: TGTGCCAGCCAGGCCGGGACGTATGAAAAACTGTTTTTT

length: 16
D: NA
J: TRBJ1-2
V: TRBV7-4
size: NA
CDR3: CASNLPSRKANYGYTF
DNA: TGTGCCAGCAACTTACCCTCCAGGAAAGCTAACTATGGCTACACCTTC

length: 13
D: NA
J: TRBJ2-5
V: TRBV27
size: NA
CDR3: CASNPRGSETQYF
DNA: TGTGCCAGCAACCCCAGGGGAAGTGAGACCCAGTACTTC

length: 17
D: TRBD2
J: TRBJ2-5
V: TRBV5-4
size: NA
CDR3: CASSLASGGPGIETQYF
DNA: TGTGCCAGCAGCTTGGCCAGCGGGGGGCCGGGGATAGAGACCCAGTACTTC

length: 16
D: NA
J: TRBJ2-3
V: TRBV6-5
size: few
CDR3: CASPRTPSLRTDTQYF
DNA: TGTGCCAGCCCCCGCACCCCCAGTCTCCGCACAGATACGCAGTATTTT

length: 14
D: NA
J: TRBJ2-5
V: TRBV6-2/TRBV6-3
size: few
CDR3: CASSYPSEEETQYF
DNA: TGTGCCAGCAGTTACCCTAGCGAGGAAGAGACCCAGTACTTC

length: 15
D: TRBD2
J: TRBJ2-3
V: TRBV14
size: few
CDR3: CASSQYGGFTDTQYF
DNA: TGTGCCAGCAGCCAGTACGGGGGGTTCACAGATACGCAGTATTTT

length: 17
D: TRBD2
J: TRBJ2-5
V: TRBV7-7
size: few
CDR3: CASSFSGFTSGGETQYF
DNA: TGTGCTAGCAGCTTTTCCGGGTTCACTAGCGGGGGAGAGACCCAGTACTTC

length: 17
D: TRBD1
J: TRBJ2-2
V: TRBV7-6
size: few
CDR3: CASSRPDRGRGTGELFF
DNA: TGTGCCAGCAGCCGTCCTGACAGGGGGCGAGGGACCGGGGAGCTGTTTTTT

length: 15
D: NA
J: TRBJ2-2
V: TRBV7-2
size: many
CDR3: CASSPTAGSTGELFF
DNA: TGTGCCAGCAGCCCCACTGCCGGGAGCACCGGGGAGCTGTTTTTT

length: 14
D: NA
J: TRBJ1-1
V: TRBV7-8
size: many
CDR3: CASSLEVRGTEAFF
DNA: TGTGCCAGCAGCTTAGAGGTTCGGGGCACTGAAGCTTTCTTT

length: 13
D: NA
J: TRBJ2-3
V: TRBV15
size: NA
CDR3: CATSFRRSDTQYF
DNA: TGTGCCACCAGCTTCCGTAGGTCGGATACGCAGTATTTT

length: 15
D: TRBD2
J: TRBJ2-3
V: TRBV12-3/TRBV12-4
size: many
CDR3: CASSKTSPSSDTQYF
DNA: TGTGCCAGCAGTAAGACTAGCCCCTCGTCAGATACGCAGTATTTT

length: 18
D: TRBD2
J: TRBJ2-3
V: TRBV7-2
size: many
CDR3: CASSPLAGPPTSTDTQYF
DNA: TGTGCCAGCAGCCCTCTAGCGGGTCCTCCGACTAGCACAGATACGCAGTATTTT

length: 15
D: NA
J: TRBJ1-2
V: TRBV4-1
size: NA
CDR3: CASSQDSGLGYGYTF
DNA: TGCGCCAGCAGCCAAGATTCAGGATTGGGCTATGGCTACACCTTC